This T cell receptor (beta chain) was recovered during a study of cytomegalovirus exposure and HLA in healthy donors (dated by TCRdb to 2016 to 2017). For the wider study: An earlier analysis of a few hundred of the donors reported about 280 Gb of sequence data and some 110 million unique TCR beta sequences obtained from approximately 180 million T cells. Among some 410 genotyped donors of the cohort, an average of approximately 230,000 unique TCR beta nucleotide sequences were sequenced per donor, roughly 20% of them non-productive. Approximately 300 gigabases of sequencing data and approximately 91 million unique TCR sequences made up an early release that covered nearly 650 HLA-typed donors. Every repertoire in the discovery cohort had been generated on one and the same sequencing platform. An earlier analysis of about 620 of the donors applied high-throughput TCR beta sequencing to assess whether each TCR beta V gene segment acted as functional or pseudogenic. To study patterns of TCR occurrence, a later analysis re-analyzed previously published TCR beta repertoires from around 700 donors and added high-resolution HLA genotyping. Because of strong linkage in the cohort, roughly five DR-DQ haplotypes were treated as single units for association and clustering. The study profiled the T cell repertoires of fewer than 850 subjects by immunosequencing and related them to cytomegalovirus serostatus. The number of typed donors differed by locus: 629-630 for A, B, C, DRB1 and DQB1; approximately 520 for DQA1; roughly 600 for DPA1; and 400 to 480 for DPB1. Alongside the repertoire data, information on donor age, sex, ethnicity and CMV serostatus was compiled. The aim of the study was to test whether cataloging public T cell receptors could identify signatures of past pathogen exposure. The genetic ancestry cluster associated with self-reported Caucasian donors included about 81% of the 398 genotyped donors. The later analysis used no new phenotypic data to find candidate immune exposures, relying instead on TCR beta sequences and their occurrence across donors. A separate validation cohort of 100 to 150 different subjects was used in addition to the roughly 700-subject first cohort. In a later genetic analysis, genome-wide SNP genotypes for about three fifths of the 666 donors were used, and that subset was treated as a discovery cohort. HLA typing covered class I and class II loci at four-digit resolution. High-throughput TCR immunosequencing, statistical association of individual TCRs with disease status, and machine learning were combined to predict cytomegalovirus infection status. The research as a whole found: A further reported finding was that TCR beta sequences accurately predicted the HLA-A and HLA-B alleles for most subjects in the first cohort. The study listed 164 TCR beta chains as associated with cytomegalovirus. The classifier was reported to diagnose cytomegalovirus status with high specificity and sensitivity in both the original cohort and the validation cohort. Because HLA typing was missing for some donors at each locus, association tests included only the typed subset. This cohort had only TCR beta chains sequenced, and the lack of alpha or paired-chain data limited which features could be detected. In a later genetic analysis, a missense DCLRE1C variant was associated with V-gene and J-gene trimming of TCR beta chains, and the association was replicated in an independent cohort. A cluster of highly shared sequence variants was judged likely to represent a technical artifact of the sequencing pipeline. According to a later genetic analysis, donors in an Asian-associated ancestry cluster had fewer N-insertions in productive TCRs than the roughly 660-donor mean. The only immune exposure information available for the cohort was CMV serostatus. In a later analysis, around 17,000 TCR beta sequences were associated with specific HLA alleles at a false discovery rate of 0.05. Linkage disequilibrium might explain the correlated functional status among segregating V segments, but an unknown experimental factor could not be ruled out. While some public TCRs were present in many individuals, most TCR sequences turned up only very rarely across donors. Some IMGT-functional V segments, including TRBV6-2 and TRBV6-3, could not be told apart with the 87-base-pair reads, so those segments were excluded. According to a later analysis, parvovirus B19, influenza, CMV and Epstein-Barr virus appeared linked to several top co-occurrence clusters. About 17 rarely observed V segments, including chromosome 9 orphons, were excluded from the earlier analysis of just under 600 of the donors because counts were too low. Most CMV-associated TCR beta chains appeared to be HLA-restricted in a later analysis, and the HLA associations seemed to be driven largely by CMV exposure. In a later analysis, HLA-associated TCR beta chains showed more clonal expansion and lower generation probabilities than non-associated chains that were equally common. The presence/absence analyses assumed that sequencing depth was roughly uniform across donors, and that assumption may not be true. In vitro tests confirmed that a few of the cytomegalovirus-associated TCR beta chains recognize cytomegalovirus antigens. When HLA alleles, especially DR and DQ, strongly co-occurred, attributing TCR associations to individual alleles was difficult. A later analysis found that TCR association rates varied across HLA loci, with DRB1 alleles showing the most associated TCRs and HLA-C alleles the fewest. In an earlier analysis of about 550 of the donors, most TCR beta V segments were observed in productive rearrangements about 87% or about 30% of the time, broadly matching IMGT annotations. According to the authors, the approach could potentially be generalized to other disease states and immunological phenotypes.

Notes on this clone: Its antigen is not yet known. Base quality data are lacking; no much larger clone is found one base away.

Library preparation used the immunoSEQ multiplex PCR assay. The multiplex PCR relied on a mix of 60 forward primers for TCR Vbeta segments and 13 reverse primers for TCR Jbeta segments. The CDR3 region of rearranged TCR beta genes was amplified from genomic DNA with a multiplex PCR assay. The amplified TCR beta libraries were sequenced on the Illumina HiSeq System as 87-base-pair reads. Under the source paper's analysis protocol: A later analysis counted about 80 million unique TCR beta chains across the 650 to 700 repertoires, and roughly 11 million of these chains were shared by at least two donors. A nearest-neighbor algorithm error-corrected the raw reads and collapsed the reads into unique sequences, merging closely related sequences to remove PCR and sequencing errors. To assign V, D and J gene segments, CDR3 sequences were aligned to IMGT reference sequences. Each retained sequence needed at least a six-nucleotide match to both a V gene segment and a J gene segment. Rearrangements were classified as productive when the CDR3 lacked stop codons and remained in frame with V and J, and all other rearrangements were classified as non-productive. Following IMGT convention, CDR3 was defined as the stretch from the second conserved V-encoded cysteine up to the conserved J-encoded phenylalanine. The earlier analysis of 587 of the donors excluded sequences that lacked an unambiguous match to a single V gene segment. An earlier analysis of a few hundred of the donors classified V segments as functional when productive rearrangements were above 56.7% and as segregating when the standard deviation between donors was above 5%. A statistical classification framework was developed to diagnose cytomegalovirus status using the catalog of TCR beta chain sequences. In a later analysis, TCR nucleotide sequences were compared against IMGT/GENE-DB human TR gene sequences so that V and J genes could be assigned. The TCRdist pipeline was used in a later analysis to assign CDR3 sequences and most-parsimonious VDJ recombination scenarios. In a later analysis, every TCR beta chain was defined by the combination of its CDR3 amino acid sequence and its V-gene family, and reads without a unique V-gene family were dropped. A later analysis removed 600 or so highly shared, low-generation-probability nucleotide sequences to deal with suspected cross-contamination and a sequencing artifact. In a later analysis, a clonal expansion index was calculated for each public chain from normalized within-repertoire ranks of inferred template counts. Generation probabilities in a later analysis came from a VDJ recombination model fitted to out-of-frame rearrangements, and those results were checked against IGoR. A later analysis scored TCR-TCR, TCR-HLA and TCR-CMV co-occurrence with hypergeometric tests, applying a repertoire-size bias correction to TCR pairs. False discovery rates were estimated in a later analysis by permuting HLA or CMV assignments 20 times. In a later analysis, co-occurring TCRs were grouped with DBSCAN, and TCRdist sequence similarity was added when clustering was performed within HLA-allele-positive subsets. Repertoires with fewer than 30,000 or more than 120,000 public chains were left out of co-occurrence clustering, as were several repertoires with anomalous nucleotide sharing. Held by TCRdb, this immuneACCESS table contains in-frame sequences only and omits some clones. Under half of the omission traces to an unresolved V gene where checked; the cause of the rest is unknown. V and J calls and clone size are those listed in that table; D and trimming were worked out from the DNA. The sample has about 170,000 clones on record, about 85% of them singletons. The ten largest account for about 2.7% of the sample.

The germline V gene sets CDR1 to MNHEY and CDR2 to SVGAGI. The CDR3 covers 13 residues, taking in both the cysteine and the phenylalanine. The DNA shown is the 39-base CDR3, in frame from base 1. At the junction V is shortened by 6 bases and J by 3 bases, with 11 bases in between. The cohort was made up of 666 healthy bone marrow donors. At the time of sampling, every cohort member was nominally healthy, though immune exposures that went unrecorded were likely present. The donor tested CMV seropositive and was one of the 289 seropositive cohort members. A peripheral blood sample was collected from each donor, and TCR beta sequencing was performed on peripheral blood mononuclear cells. Genomic DNA extraction from the blood cell samples was performed with the Qiagen DNeasy Blood Extraction Kit.

The receptor comes from a man aged 25-45 years in good health and CMV-seropositive. The sample comprised PBMCs. The chain couples TRBV6-5 to TRBJ1-2; the D gene cannot be named for sure. CDR3 reads: CASSSQADYGYTF. The DNA sequence is TGTGCCAGCAGCTCCCAAGCGGACTATGGCTACACCTTC.